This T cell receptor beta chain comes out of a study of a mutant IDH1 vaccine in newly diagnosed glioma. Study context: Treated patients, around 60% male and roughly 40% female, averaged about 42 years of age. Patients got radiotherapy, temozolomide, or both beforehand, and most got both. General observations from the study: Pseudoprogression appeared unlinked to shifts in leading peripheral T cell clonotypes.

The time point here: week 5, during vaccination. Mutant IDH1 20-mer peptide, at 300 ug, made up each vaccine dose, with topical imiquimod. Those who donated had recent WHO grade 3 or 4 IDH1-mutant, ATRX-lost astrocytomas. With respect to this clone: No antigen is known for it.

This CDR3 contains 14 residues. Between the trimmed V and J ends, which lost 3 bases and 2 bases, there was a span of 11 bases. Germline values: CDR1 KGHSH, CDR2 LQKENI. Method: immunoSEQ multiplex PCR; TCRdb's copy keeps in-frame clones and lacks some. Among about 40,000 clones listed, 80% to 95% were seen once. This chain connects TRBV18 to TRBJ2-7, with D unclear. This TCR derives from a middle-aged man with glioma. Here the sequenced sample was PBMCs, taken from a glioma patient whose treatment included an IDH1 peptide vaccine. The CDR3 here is CASSPGRAPYEQYF. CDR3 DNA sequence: TGTGCCAGCTCACCCGGCCGGGCGCCCTACGAGCAGTACTTC.